Below are 25 T cell receptor beta chains sequenced from a single sample in a study of T cells in Graves' hyperthyroidism and ophthalmopathy. TCR beta CDR3 region amplification was performed from RNA transcripts. The primer set for the first-round RT-PCR of the TCR CDR3 was HTBI. TCRdb recomputed calls from the multiplex PCR reads with MiXCR, one row per CDR3 protein. The sample has more than 300,000 distinct CDR3 sequences, around a sixth seen once. Sequenced sample: blood. Every receptor here comes from a young man with Graves' ophthalmopathy.

V is TRBV4-1 and J is TRBJ2-5; the D gene is possibly TRBD2 (6 bases). The V end lost 4 bases, the J end lost 3 bases, and 9 bases lay between the germline ends. Germline V gene lookup returns CDR1 MGHRA and CDR2 YSYEKL. The CDR3 runs 13 residues. CDR3 loop: CASSRAGKETQYF. The CDR3 DNA follows: TGCGCCAGCAGCCGAGCGGGTAAAGAGACCCAGTACTTC.

The table lists this clonotype with many counts. This chain connects TRBV11-3 to TRBJ2-1; 9 bases line up with TRBD1. In germline, CDR1 is SGHNT, CDR2 YENEEA. The junction had 9 bases not matched to a gene; V was cut back by 5 bases and J by 4 bases. The CDR3 sequence is 16 residues long. This CDR3 reads CASSPGQGAIYNEQFF. The CDR3 DNA sequence: TGTGCCAGCAGCCCGGGACAGGGAGCTATATACAATGAGCAGTTCTTC.

The table lists this clonotype with many counts. This chain connects TRBV6-1 to TRBJ1-2; 11 bases are a match to TRBD1. Germline V gene lookup returns CDR1 MNHNS and CDR2 SASEGT. This CDR3 region has 15 residues. The J segment lost 4 bases and the V segment lost 4 bases, leaving 5 bases of the junction unmatched. CDR3: CASSAGTGGGYGYTF. The CDR3 nucleotides are TGTGCCAGCAGTGCCGGGACAGGGGGAGGCTATGGCTACACCTTC.

The chain employs TRBV6-2 or TRBV6-3 and TRBJ2-7; a possible D gene is TRBD1 (5 bases). V lost 6 bases to trimming and J lost 4 bases, with 16 bases between them. The V gene's germline CDR1 is MNHEY and CDR2 SVGEGT. The length of the CDR3 is 14 residues. The CDR3: CASRSTGLWYEQYF. Here the CDR3 DNA reads TGTGCCAGCAGGTCCACAGGATTATGGTACGAGCAGTACTTC.

This clonotype showed up many times. The chain couples TRBV5-1 to TRBJ2-7, with D perhaps TRBD1 (6 bases). The germline gives CDR1 SGHRS, CDR2 YFSETQ. This CDR3 has 12 residues. The V end lost 0 bases, the J end lost 7 bases, and 8 bases lay between the germline ends. The CDR3 DNA reads TGCGCCAGCAGCTTGGAACAGGGTGAGCAGTACTTC. Its translation: CASSLEQGEQYF.

CDR3 loop: CASSLDPGRLAGGELETQYF. As DNA, the CDR3 is TGTGCCAGCAGCTTAGATCCGGGCCGACTAGCGGGGGGCGAGTTGGAGACCCAGTACTTC. This sequence joins TRBV11-2 and TRBJ2-5; 13 bases agree with TRBD2. CDR3 length: 20 residues. The V and J ends lost 0 bases and 5 bases, in that order; junction bases with no gene match: 15. Germline assignment: CDR1 SGHAT and CDR2 FQNNGV.

This clonotype has at least ten counts. The rearrangement uses TRBV6-5 and TRBJ2-7; D remains unclear. The CDR3 length is 13 residues. Trimming took 2 bases from V and 0 from J, leaving 5 bases between them. Per the germline V gene, CDR1 is MNHEY and CDR2 is SVGAGI. CDR3 DNA: TGTGCCAGCAGTTACCGGGCCTCCTACGAGCAGTACTTC. Residues: CASSYRASYEQYF.

This clonotype appeared a single time. V and J are TRBV5-6 and TRBJ1-2; a weak D match, TRBD1 (5 bases). The CDR3 is 14 amino acids. Germline values: CDR1 SGHDT, CDR2 YYEEEE. The V and J ends lost 0 bases and 6 bases respectively, with 12 bases between them. CDR3 nucleotide sequence: TGTGCCAGCAGCTTGGGGCGGCAGGGTGATGGCTACACCTTC. This sequence encodes CASSLGRQGDGYTF.

In its sample, this clonotype was seen many times. The J gene is TRBJ2-3, the V gene TRBV7-3; TRBD2 matches 7 bases. V lost 1 base and J lost 4; bases outside the gene matches: 5. The CDR3 consists of 15 residues. Germline V gene lookup returns CDR1 SGHTA and CDR2 FQGTGA. Here the CDR3 DNA reads TGTGCCAGCAGCTTAAACGGCGGGGGAGCAGATACGCAGTATTTT. Protein sequence: CASSLNGGGADTQYF. The full variable domain, completed using reference TRBV7-3 and TRBJ2-3, is GAGVSQTPSNKVTEKGKYVELRCDPISGHTALYWYRQSLGQGPEFLIYFQGTGAADDSGLPNDRFFAVRPEGSVSTLKIQRTERGDSAVYLCASSLNGGGADTQYFGPGTRLTVL.

This clonotype has at least ten counts. The chain has TRBV5-1 and TRBJ1-1, with no clear D. Germline V CDR1 and CDR2: SGHRS, YFSETQ. V was pared by 2 bases and J by 10 bases, with 21 bases between. The CDR3 spans 15 residues. Here the CDR3 reads CASSFDNSARLGAFF. CDR3 sequence (DNA): TGCGCCAGCAGCTTCGATAACTCTGCCAGACTAGGAGCTTTCTTT.

This clonotype was counted many times. The chain combines TRBV12-3 or TRBV12-4 with TRBJ1-2; a weak D match, TRBD1 (6 bases). The CDR3 has 14 residues. Between the trimmed V and J ends, which lost 5 bases and 0 bases, there was a span of 10 bases. CDR3 amino acids: CASSPTGTNYGYTF. The CDR3 DNA reads as TGTGCCAGCAGTCCGACAGGTACTAACTATGGCTACACCTTC.

DNA of the CDR3: TGTGCCAGTAGTATCGCGGGAAACACCGGGGAGCTGTTTTTT. Protein sequence: CASSIAGNTGELFF. The V call is TRBV19, the J call TRBJ2-2; weak D call: TRBD2 (6 bases). With 3 bases removed from V and 2 bases from J, the gap between germline ends came to 7 bases. Germline CDR1 is LNHDA and CDR2 is SQIVND (reference sequence). The CDR3 sequence is 14 residues long. Variable domain in full (rest from reference TRBV19 and TRBJ2-2): DGGITQSPKYLFRKEGQNVTLSCEQNLNHDAMYWYRQDPGQGLRLIYYSQIVNDFQKGDIAEGYSVSREKKESFPLTVTSAQKNPTAFYLCASSIAGNTGELFFGEGSRLTVL.

The chain couples TRBV24-1 to TRBJ2-7, with 11 bases aligning to TRBD2. Germline V gene sequence: CDR1 KGHDR, CDR2 SFDVKD. Trimming at V came to 4 bases and at J to 3 bases, leaving 13 bases not matched to a gene. The CDR3 consists of 18 residues. The DNA of the CDR3 is TGTGCCACCAGTGACGAAAACCAACTAGCGGGGGTATACTACGAGCAGTACTTC. Translation: CATSDENQLAGVYYEQYF.

To note about this clonotype: A much more abundant neighbour one base away suggests this may be a read error. The genes are TRBV20-1 and TRBJ2-1; TRBD1 agrees at 9 bases. Matching the DNA end better, TRBJ2-7 makes the J call doubtful. The CDR3 is 15 amino acids. Germline V CDR1 and CDR2: DFQATT, SNEGSKA (reference sequence). The CDR3 sequence: CSASRQGEIYNEQYF. In DNA form, the CDR3 reads TGCAGTGCTAGTCGACAGGGGGAAATCTACAATGAGCAGTACTTC.

A few counts support this clonotype. The V gene is TRBV6-1, the J gene TRBJ2-7, with 8 bases identical to TRBD2. This CDR3 contains 13 residues. V lost 5 bases, J lost 4 bases, and 4 bases stayed unmatched. Per germline, CDR1 MNHNS and CDR2 SASEGT. The CDR3 bases are TGTGCCAGCAGTCTCGTAGCGGGGTACGAGCAGTACTTC. This codes for CASSLVAGYEQYF.

This clonotype turned up a few times. Since a much larger clone is just one base distant, this may be a read error. V gene TRBV7-9 combines with J gene TRBJ2-1; D remains unclear. With 5 bases removed from V and 0 bases from J, the gap between germline ends came to 14 bases. Germline V lookup: CDR1 SEHNR, CDR2 FQNEAQ (reference sequence). The CDR3 has 16 amino acids. The CDR3 loop is CASSPASPSSYNEQFF. The CDR3 DNA reads as TGTGCCAGCAGCCCTGCAAGCCCGAGCTCCTACAATGAGCAGTTCTTC.

Of note for this clonotype: Being one base from a much bigger clone, this may be a read error. The chain recombines TRBV7-3 with TRBJ2-3; no clear D. Germline lookup yields CDR1 SGHTA and CDR2 FQGTGA. The CDR3 sequence is 13 residues long. The CDR3 loop reads CASGFDLGDTQYF. The CDR3 DNA follows: TGTGCCAGCGGCTTCGACTTAGGGGATACGCAGTATTTT. Full variable domain (outside the CDR3, taken from reference TRBV7-3 and TRBJ2-3): GAGVSQTPSNKVTEKGKYVELRCDPISGHTALYWYRQSLGQGPEFLIYFQGTGAADDSGLPNDRFFAVRPEGSVSTLKIQRTERGDSAVYLCASGFDLGDTQYFGPGTRLTVL.

In this sample, this clonotype turned up many times. This chain connects TRBV6-1 to TRBJ1-6; D is perhaps TRBD1 (6 bases). The V and J ends lost 1 base and 6 bases respectively, with 13 bases between them. The CDR3 is 16 residues long. Germline V gene data show CDR1 as MNHNS and CDR2 as SASEGT. CDR3 in amino acids: CASSEVGGAGNSPLHF. CDR3 DNA: TGTGCCAGCAGTGAAGTGGGGGGGGCCGGTAATTCACCCCTCCACTTT.

V and J are TRBV6-1 and TRBJ1-6, with D unresolved. In germline, CDR1 is MNHNS, CDR2 SASEGT. Trimming removed 5 bases from V and 9 bases from J, with 14 bases in between. The CDR3 covers 14 residues. The CDR3 DNA sequence: TGTGCCAGCAGTCCTACCGATCGAAGTTCACCCCTCCACTTT. Translating gives CASSPTDRSSPLHF.

This clonotype was picked up a small number of times. The CDR3 reads CSAPRRINEKLFF. The CDR3 region has the DNA TGCAGTGCCCCGAGACGGATAAATGAAAAACTGTTTTTT. The V and J genes are TRBV20-1 and TRBJ1-4; D not certain. Looked up from germline, CDR1 is DFQATT and CDR2 is SNEGSKA (reference sequence). The CDR3 contains 13 residues. V was shortened by 6 bases and J by 5 bases, with 13 bases between the two germline ends.

This clonotype was counted between two and nine times. Its ends do not fully match the called genes, so a read error is possible. The V gene is TRBV5-1, the J gene TRBJ2-7; D is unresolved. CDR3 length: 13 amino acids. Germline V gives CDR1 SGHRS, CDR2 YFSETQ. CDR3 region: CASSGPDLYGQYF. For the CDR3, the DNA is TGCGCCAGCTCAGGACCAGACCTTTACGGGCAGTACTTC.

This clonotype was observed a handful of times. This chain joins TRBV6-2 or TRBV6-3 and TRBJ2-5, with D perhaps TRBD2 (6 bases). The CDR3 contains 16 residues. CDR1 is MNHEY, CDR2 SVGEGT, per germline. The ends were cut back, 7 bases at V and 5 bases at J, with 23 bases in the middle. CDR3 region: CASTLTAVLGGETQYF. In DNA form, the CDR3 reads TGTGCCAGCACCCTTACAGCGGTTCTCGGGGGTGAGACCCAGTACTTC.

This clonotype was counted ten times or more. The rearrangement uses TRBV5-1 and TRBJ2-1, with 7 bases that match TRBD1. V was pared by 3 bases and J by 0 bases, with 3 bases of the junction left unmatched. Germline V gene data show CDR1 as SGHRS and CDR2 as YFSETQ. The CDR3 contains 15 residues. CDR3 coding DNA: TGCGCCAGCAGCTCGACAGGGACCTCCTACAATGAGCAGTTCTTC. Amino acid sequence: CASSSTGTSYNEQFF.

This clonotype was found many times. The V call is TRBV20-1, the J call TRBJ2-1; 13 bases map to TRBD2. In germline, CDR1 is DFQATT, CDR2 SNEGSKA (reference sequence). The V gene end was trimmed by 6 bases and the J gene end by 13 bases; junction bases not matched to a gene: 12. The CDR3 extends over 14 amino acids. The CDR3: CSARTSGGRNIQFF. DNA of the CDR3: TGCAGTGCCCGGACTAGCGGGGGTCGGAATATACAGTTCTTC.

V and J are TRBV7-2 and TRBJ2-1, with 7 bases aligning to TRBD2. Per the germline V gene, CDR1 is SGHTA and CDR2 is FQGNSA. This CDR3 spans 15 amino acids. V was clipped by 5 bases and J by 2 bases; unmatched bases: 6. CDR3 nucleotides: TGTGCCAGCAGCCTAGGCCTAGCGGCCTACAATGAGCAGTTCTTC. Residues: CASSLGLAAYNEQFF.